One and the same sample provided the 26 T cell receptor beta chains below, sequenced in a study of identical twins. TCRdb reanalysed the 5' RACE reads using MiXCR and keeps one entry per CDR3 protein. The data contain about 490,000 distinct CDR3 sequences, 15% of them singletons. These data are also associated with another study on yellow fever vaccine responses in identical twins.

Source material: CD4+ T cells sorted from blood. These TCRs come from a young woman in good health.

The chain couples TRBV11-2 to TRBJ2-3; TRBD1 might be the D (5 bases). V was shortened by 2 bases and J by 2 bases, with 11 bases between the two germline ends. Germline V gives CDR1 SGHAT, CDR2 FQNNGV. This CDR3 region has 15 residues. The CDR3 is CASSLRQPNTDTQYF. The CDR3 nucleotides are TGTGCCAGCAGCTTAAGACAGCCAAACACAGATACGCAGTATTTT.

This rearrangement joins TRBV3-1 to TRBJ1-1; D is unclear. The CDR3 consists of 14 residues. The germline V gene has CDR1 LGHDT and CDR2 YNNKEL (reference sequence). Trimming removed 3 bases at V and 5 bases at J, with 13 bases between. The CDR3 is CASSQGIYRTEAFF. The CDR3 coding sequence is TGTGCCAGCAGCCAGGGGATCTATAGAACTGAAGCTTTCTTT.

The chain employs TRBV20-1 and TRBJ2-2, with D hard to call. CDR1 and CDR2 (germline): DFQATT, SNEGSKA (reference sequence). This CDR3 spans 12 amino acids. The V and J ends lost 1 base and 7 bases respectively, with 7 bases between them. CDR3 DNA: TGCAGTGCTAGAGTCCCAGGCGGGGAGCTGTTTTTT. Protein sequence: CSARVPGGELFF.

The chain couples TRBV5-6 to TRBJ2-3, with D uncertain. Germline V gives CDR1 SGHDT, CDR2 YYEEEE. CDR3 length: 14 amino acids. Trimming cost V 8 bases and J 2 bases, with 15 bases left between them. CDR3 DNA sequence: TGTGCCAGTACCAGGCTCCTTACCACAGATACGCAGTATTTT. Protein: CASTRLLTTDTQYF.

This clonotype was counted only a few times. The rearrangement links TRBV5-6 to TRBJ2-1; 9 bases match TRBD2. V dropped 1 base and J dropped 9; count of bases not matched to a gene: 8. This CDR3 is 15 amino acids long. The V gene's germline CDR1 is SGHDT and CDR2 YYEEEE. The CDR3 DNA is TGTGCCAGCAGCTTGTACAGCGGGGGGATCGCTGAGCAGTTCTTC. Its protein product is CASSLYSGGIAEQFF.

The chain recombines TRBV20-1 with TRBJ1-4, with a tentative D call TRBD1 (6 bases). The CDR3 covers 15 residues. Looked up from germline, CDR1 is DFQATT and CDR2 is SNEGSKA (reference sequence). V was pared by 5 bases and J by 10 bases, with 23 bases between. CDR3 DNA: TGCAGTGCTCGGAACTTGGACAGATCTAGCGCAAAACTGTTTTTT. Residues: CSARNLDRSSAKLFF.

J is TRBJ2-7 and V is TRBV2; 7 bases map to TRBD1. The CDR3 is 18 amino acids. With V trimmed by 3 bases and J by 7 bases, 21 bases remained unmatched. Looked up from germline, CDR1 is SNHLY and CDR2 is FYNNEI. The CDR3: CASSDAGGLRETTGEQYF. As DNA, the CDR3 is TGTGCCAGCAGTGACGCAGGGGGTTTGAGGGAAACTACGGGGGAGCAGTACTTC.

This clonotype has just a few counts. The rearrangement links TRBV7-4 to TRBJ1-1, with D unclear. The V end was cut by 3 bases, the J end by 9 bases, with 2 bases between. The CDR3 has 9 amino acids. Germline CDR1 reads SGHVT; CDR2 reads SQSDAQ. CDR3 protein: CASSFKAFF. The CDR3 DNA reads TGTGCCAGCAGCTTCAAAGCTTTCTTT.

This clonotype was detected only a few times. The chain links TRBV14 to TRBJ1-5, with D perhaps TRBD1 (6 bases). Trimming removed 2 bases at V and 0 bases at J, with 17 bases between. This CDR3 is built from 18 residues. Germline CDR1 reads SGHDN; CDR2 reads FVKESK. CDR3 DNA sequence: TGTGCCAGCAGCCAAAAGAAGAAGGGGGTCGATAGCAATCAGCCCCAGCATTTT. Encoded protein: CASSQKKKGVDSNQPQHF.

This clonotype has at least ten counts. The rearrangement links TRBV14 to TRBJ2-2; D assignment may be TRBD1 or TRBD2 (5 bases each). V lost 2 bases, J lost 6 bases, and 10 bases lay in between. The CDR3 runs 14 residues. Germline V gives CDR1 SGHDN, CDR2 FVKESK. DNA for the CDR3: TGTGCCAGCAGCCAACTGGGGGAAGCCGGGGAGCTGTTTTTT. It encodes CASSQLGEAGELFF.

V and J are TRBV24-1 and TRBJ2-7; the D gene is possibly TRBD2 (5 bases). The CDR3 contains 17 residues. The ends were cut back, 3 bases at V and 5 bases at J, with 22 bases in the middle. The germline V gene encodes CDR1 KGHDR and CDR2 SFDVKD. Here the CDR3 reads CATSDPLEAQTEDEQYF. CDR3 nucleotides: TGTGCCACCAGTGATCCCCTGGAGGCCCAAACTGAAGACGAGCAGTACTTC.

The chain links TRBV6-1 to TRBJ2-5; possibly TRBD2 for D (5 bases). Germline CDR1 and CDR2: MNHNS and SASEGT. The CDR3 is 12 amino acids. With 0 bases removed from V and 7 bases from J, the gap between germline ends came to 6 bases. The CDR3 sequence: CASSEARGTQYF. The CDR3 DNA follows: TGTGCCAGCAGTGAAGCCCGGGGGACCCAGTACTTC.

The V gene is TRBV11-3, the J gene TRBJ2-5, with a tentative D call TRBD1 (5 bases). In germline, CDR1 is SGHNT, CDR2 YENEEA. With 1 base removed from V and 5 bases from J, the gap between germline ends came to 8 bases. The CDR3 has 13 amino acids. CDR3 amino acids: CASSLGYRETQYF. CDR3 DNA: TGTGCCAGCAGCTTAGGGTACAGGGAGACCCAGTACTTC.

The CDR3 bases are TGTGCCAGCAGTTTAGTCGTTCTGGCTAATTCACCCCTCCACTTT. This translates into CASSLVVLANSPLHF. This sequence joins TRBV12-3 or TRBV12-4 and TRBJ1-6; no clear D gene. Trimming stripped 1 base from V and 6 bases from J, with 10 bases between. The CDR3 is 15 residues long.

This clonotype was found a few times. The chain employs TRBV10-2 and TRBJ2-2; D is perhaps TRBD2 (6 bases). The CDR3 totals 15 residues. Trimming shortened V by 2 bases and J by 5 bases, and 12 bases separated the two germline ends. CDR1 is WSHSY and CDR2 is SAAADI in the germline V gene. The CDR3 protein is CASSEHGTSTGELFF. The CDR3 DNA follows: TGCGCCAGCAGTGAGCACGGGACTTCGACCGGGGAGCTGTTTTTT.

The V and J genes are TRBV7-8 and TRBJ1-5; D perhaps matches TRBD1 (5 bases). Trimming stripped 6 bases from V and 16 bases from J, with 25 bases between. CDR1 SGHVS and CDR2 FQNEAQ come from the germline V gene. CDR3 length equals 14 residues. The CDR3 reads CASSLTYGGGEEHF. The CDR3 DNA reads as TGTGCCAGCAGTCTGACTTACGGTGGGGGGGAGGAACATTTT.

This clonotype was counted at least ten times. The CDR3: CSVGAWNTEAFF. The CDR3, as DNA: TGCAGCGTTGGGGCGTGGAACACTGAAGCTTTCTTT. The rearrangement joins TRBV29-1 to TRBJ1-1, with D uncertain. Germline V gives CDR1 SQVTM, CDR2 ANQGSEA. This CDR3 has 12 amino acids. The germline V and J ends were trimmed by 4 bases and 1 base, with 7 bases remaining between them.

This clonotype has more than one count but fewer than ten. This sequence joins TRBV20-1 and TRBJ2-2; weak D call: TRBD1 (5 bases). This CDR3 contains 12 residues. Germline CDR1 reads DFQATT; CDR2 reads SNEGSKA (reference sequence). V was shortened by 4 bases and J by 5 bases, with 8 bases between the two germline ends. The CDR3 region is CSAKGRTGELFF. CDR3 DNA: TGCAGTGCTAAGGGGCGAACCGGGGAGCTGTTTTTT.

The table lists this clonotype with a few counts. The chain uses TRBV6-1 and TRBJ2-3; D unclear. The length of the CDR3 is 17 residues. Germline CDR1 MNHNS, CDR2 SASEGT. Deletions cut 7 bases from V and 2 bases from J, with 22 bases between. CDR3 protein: CASTPAVGSPYTDTQYF. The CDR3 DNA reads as TGTGCCAGCACACCTGCCGTTGGGTCCCCGTACACAGATACGCAGTATTTT.

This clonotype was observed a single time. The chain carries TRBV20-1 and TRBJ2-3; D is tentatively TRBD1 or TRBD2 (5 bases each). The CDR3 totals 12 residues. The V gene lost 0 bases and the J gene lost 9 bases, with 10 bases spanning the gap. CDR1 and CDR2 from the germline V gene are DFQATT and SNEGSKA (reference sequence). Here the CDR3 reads CSAREGDRTQYF. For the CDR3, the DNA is TGCAGTGCTAGAGAGGGAGACAGAACGCAGTATTTT.

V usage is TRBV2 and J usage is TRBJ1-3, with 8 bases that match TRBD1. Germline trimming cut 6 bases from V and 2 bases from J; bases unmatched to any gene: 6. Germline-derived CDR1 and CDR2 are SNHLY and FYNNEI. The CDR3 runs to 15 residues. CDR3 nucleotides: TGTGCCAGCAGAAACGAACAGGGGGCTGGAAACACCATATATTTT. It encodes CASRNEQGAGNTIYF.

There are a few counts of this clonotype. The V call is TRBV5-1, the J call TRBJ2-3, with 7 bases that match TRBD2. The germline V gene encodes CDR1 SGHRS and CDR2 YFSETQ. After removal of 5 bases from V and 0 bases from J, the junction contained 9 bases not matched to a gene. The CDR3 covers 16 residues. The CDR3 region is CASRRIGGSSTDTQYF. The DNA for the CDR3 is TGCGCCAGCAGGCGTATTGGCGGGAGTAGCACAGATACGCAGTATTTT.

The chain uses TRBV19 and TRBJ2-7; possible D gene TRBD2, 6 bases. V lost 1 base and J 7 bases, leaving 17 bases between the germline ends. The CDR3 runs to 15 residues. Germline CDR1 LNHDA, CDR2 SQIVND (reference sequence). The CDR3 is CASSIASSGKGEQYF. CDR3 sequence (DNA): TGTGCCAGTAGTATAGCGAGTAGCGGAAAGGGTGAGCAGTACTTC.

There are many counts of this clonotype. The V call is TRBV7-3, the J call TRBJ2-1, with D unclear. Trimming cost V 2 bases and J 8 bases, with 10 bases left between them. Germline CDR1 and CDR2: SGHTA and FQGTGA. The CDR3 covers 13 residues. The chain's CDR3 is CASSLAGGDEQFF. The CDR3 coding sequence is TGTGCCAGCAGCTTAGCCGGCGGAGATGAGCAGTTCTTC.

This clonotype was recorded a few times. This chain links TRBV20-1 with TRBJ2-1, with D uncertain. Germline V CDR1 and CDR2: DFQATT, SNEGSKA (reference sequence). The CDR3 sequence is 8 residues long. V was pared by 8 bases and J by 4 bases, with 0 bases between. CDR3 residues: CSYNEQFF. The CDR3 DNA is TGCAGTTACAATGAGCAGTTCTTC.

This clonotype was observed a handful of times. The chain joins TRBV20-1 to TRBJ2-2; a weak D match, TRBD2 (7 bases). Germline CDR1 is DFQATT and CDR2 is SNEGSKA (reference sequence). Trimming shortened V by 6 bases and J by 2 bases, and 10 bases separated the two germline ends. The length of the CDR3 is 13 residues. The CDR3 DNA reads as TGCAGTGCAGGGGGGGTTAACACCGGGGAGCTGTTTTTT. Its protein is CSAGGVNTGELFF.